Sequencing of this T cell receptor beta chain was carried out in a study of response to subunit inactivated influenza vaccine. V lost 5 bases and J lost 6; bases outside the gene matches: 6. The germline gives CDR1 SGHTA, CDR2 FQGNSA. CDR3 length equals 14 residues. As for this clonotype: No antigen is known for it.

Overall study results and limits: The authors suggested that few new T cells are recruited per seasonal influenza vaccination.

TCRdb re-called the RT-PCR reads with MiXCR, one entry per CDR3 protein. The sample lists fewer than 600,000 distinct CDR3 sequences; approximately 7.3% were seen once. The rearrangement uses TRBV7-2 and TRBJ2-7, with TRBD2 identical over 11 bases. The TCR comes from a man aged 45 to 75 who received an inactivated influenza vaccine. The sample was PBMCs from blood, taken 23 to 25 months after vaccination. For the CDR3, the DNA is TGTGCCAGCAGCCAGACTAGCGGGGTCTTCGAGCAGTACTTC. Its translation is CASSQTSGVFEQYF.